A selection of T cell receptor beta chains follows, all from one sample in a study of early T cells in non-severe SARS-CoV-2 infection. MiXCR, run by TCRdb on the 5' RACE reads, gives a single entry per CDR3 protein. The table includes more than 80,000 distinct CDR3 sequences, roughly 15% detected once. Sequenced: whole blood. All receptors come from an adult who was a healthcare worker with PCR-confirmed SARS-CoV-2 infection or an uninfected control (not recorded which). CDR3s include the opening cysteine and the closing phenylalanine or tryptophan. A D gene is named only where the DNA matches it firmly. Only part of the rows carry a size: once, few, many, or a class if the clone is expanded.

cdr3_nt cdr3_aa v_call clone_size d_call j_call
TGTGCCAGCAGTCAGGGACAGGGGGGAAGGAACACTGAAGCTTTCTTT CASSQGQGGRNTEAFF TRBV6-5 . TRBD1 TRBJ1-1
TGTGCCAGCTCACGGAGCTGGGGGGAAGACGAGCAGTACTTC CASSRSWGEDEQYF TRBV18 few . TRBJ2-7
TGTGCCAGCAGACCCGGACAGGGGTTCACCGGGGAGCTGTTTTTT CASRPGQGFTGELFF TRBV7-9 many TRBD1 TRBJ2-2
TGTGCCAGCAGGCGCCTAGCGAGCTCCTACAATGAGCAGTTCTTC CASRRLASSYNEQFF TRBV28 . . TRBJ2-1
TGTGCCAGCAGTTACCTGCAGGACATGGGCGAGACCCAGTACTTC CASSYLQDMGETQYF TRBV6-5 few . TRBJ2-5
TGTGCCAGCAGCTTAGCTTTCGAGACCCAGTACTTC CASSLAFETQYF TRBV7-2 . . TRBJ2-5
TGTGCCAGCAGCCGTTTACAGGAGTCCTATGGCTACACCTTC CASSRLQESYGYTF TRBV11-2 many . TRBJ1-2
TGTGCCAGCAGCTTACACGGGACAGGGTTAGGCGGGGAGCTGTTTTTT CASSLHGTGLGGELFF TRBV7-2 . TRBD1 TRBJ2-2
TGTGCCAGCAGACCTGGACAGACGAACTATGGCTACACCTTC CASRPGQTNYGYTF TRBV27 few . TRBJ1-2
TGTGCCACCAGTGATTTAACAGGGTCGGGGACCGGGGAGCTGTTTTTT CATSDLTGSGTGELFF TRBV24-1 few . TRBJ2-2
TGTGCCAGCAGCCAGACTAGCGGGAAAAACATTCAGTACTTC CASSQTSGKNIQYF TRBV14 . TRBD2 TRBJ2-4
TGTGCCAGCTCAGGAGGTTCAGATGGCTACACCTTC CASSGGSDGYTF TRBV18 many . TRBJ1-2
TGCAGTGCCGGGAGCGACTATGGCTACACCTTC CSAGSDYGYTF TRBV20-1 . . TRBJ1-2
TGTGCCAGCAGCCTTTCTGAAGGCCACAATGAGCAGTTCTTC CASSLSEGHNEQFF TRBV7-2 few . TRBJ2-1
TGTGCCAGCAGTTTAACCTCCGGAAACAATCAGCCCCAGCATTTT CASSLTSGNNQPQHF TRBV28 few . TRBJ1-5
TGTGCCAGCAGGACGGGACTACACTCAGATACGCAGTATTTT CASRTGLHSDTQYF TRBV2 few TRBD2 TRBJ2-3
TGTGCCAGCAGCTTGGGACAGGGGAGCTCTGGGGCCAACGTCCTGACTTTC CASSLGQGSSGANVLTF TRBV7-9 . TRBD1 TRBJ2-6
TGCGCCAGCAGCCAAGGTGGACAGCCCCAGCATTTT CASSQGGQPQHF TRBV4-1 . . TRBJ1-5
TGTGCCAGCAGCAAGCGAGCTGAGCGGGGAATTTACAATGAGCAGTTCTTC CASSKRAERGIYNEQFF TRBV7-8 . TRBD2 TRBJ2-1
TGTGCCAGCAGCTTAACAGGACAGGGTGTCGAGCAGTACTTC CASSLTGQGVEQYF TRBV7-2 . TRBD1 TRBJ2-7
TGTGCCAGCAGCTACAGGGGTCTTGTAAAGAATGAGCAGTTCTTC CASSYRGLVKNEQFF TRBV27 few TRBD1 TRBJ2-1
TGTGCCAGCAGCTTTAGAATTAACAGGGGAAACTATGGCTACACCTTC CASSFRINRGNYGYTF TRBV5-4 . TRBD1 TRBJ1-2
TGTGCCAGCAACGTAGTTCCTAGCACAGATACGCAGTATTTT CASNVVPSTDTQYF TRBV9 few . TRBJ2-3
TGCAGCGTTGGTTATCCTACTCTGAACACCGGGGAGCTGTTTTTT CSVGYPTLNTGELFF TRBV29-1 . . TRBJ2-2
TGTGCCAGCAGTACTTACAGGGGGTACGGGGCCAACGTCCTGACTTTC CASSTYRGYGANVLTF TRBV25-1 few TRBD1 TRBJ2-6
TGTGCCAGCAGTTATTTGGTAGCTCGCAATGAGCAGTTCTTC CASSYLVARNEQFF TRBV6-2/TRBV6-3 . . TRBJ2-1
TGTGCCAGCAGCCCCCTGGGGAGTGGGTACAATGAGCAGTTCTTC CASSPLGSGYNEQFF TRBV28 many . TRBJ2-1
TGTGCCAGCGGGAAATCAGGGAATCGGGAGGATGGCTACACCTTC CASGKSGNREDGYTF TRBV27 few . TRBJ1-2
TGTGCCAGCAGCCAAGACGGGGACTTCTACGAGCAGTACTTC CASSQDGDFYEQYF TRBV3-1 many . TRBJ2-7